Included here is one TCR beta chain sequence, with context. The antigen remains unidentified. The junction had 4 bases not matched to a gene; V was cut back by 4 bases and J by 3 bases. The CDR3 loop spans 14 amino acids. Germline V gene sequence: CDR1 ENHRY, CDR2 SYGVKD. Processed graft tissue released its intraepithelial and lamina propria lymphocytes. These data come from a study of graft-versus-host responses after intestinal transplantation. Study-wide background: Once they had received anti-thymocyte globulin induction, all recipients took tacrolimus and steroids for two to three years. Broader study findings: There were GvH clones found in recipient marrow, and some of them appeared first in ileum or blood.

Profiling relied on immunoSEQ multiplex PCR, and the TCRdb table lists in-frame clones only, not all of them. This sample has about 19,000 clones, with roughly three quarters found just once. The rearrangement links TRBV10-3 to TRBJ1-2; 8 bases match TRBD1. This sequence was found in a human patient who received an intestinal transplant, so some T cells may come from the graft donor. The sequencing here drew on ileum tissue, taken around 20 days after intestinal transplant. The CDR3 DNA reads as TGTGCCATCAGTGGGGACAGGTGGGACTATGGCTACACCTTC. This gives the protein CAISGDRWDYGYTF.